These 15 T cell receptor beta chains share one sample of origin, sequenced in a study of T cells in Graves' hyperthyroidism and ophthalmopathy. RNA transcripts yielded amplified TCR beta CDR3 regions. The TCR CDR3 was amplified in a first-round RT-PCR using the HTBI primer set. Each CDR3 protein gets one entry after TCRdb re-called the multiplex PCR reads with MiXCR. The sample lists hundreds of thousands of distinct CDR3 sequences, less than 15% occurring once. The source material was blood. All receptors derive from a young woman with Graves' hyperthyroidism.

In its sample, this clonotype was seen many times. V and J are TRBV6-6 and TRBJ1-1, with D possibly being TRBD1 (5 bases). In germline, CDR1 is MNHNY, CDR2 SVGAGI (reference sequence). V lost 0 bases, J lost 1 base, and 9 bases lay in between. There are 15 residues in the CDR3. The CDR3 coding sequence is TGTGCCAGCAGTTACTCGAGCCAGGGGAACACTGAAGCTTTCTTT. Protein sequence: CASSYSSQGNTEAFF.

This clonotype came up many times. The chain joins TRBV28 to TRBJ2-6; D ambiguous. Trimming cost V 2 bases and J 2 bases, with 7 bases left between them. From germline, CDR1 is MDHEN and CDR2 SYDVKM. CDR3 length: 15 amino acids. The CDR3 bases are TGTGCCAGCAGTTTACGCCCCGCTGGGGCCAACGTCCTGACTTTC. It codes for CASSLRPAGANVLTF.

The CDR3 loop reads CASSTLFDPGQGITEAFF. CDR3 nucleotide sequence: TGTGCCAGCAGTACCTTGTTCGACCCGGGACAGGGAATAACTGAAGCTTTCTTT. The genes are TRBV28 and TRBJ1-1; 9 bases match TRBD1. The CDR3 loop spans 18 amino acids. Germline trimming cut 5 bases from V and 5 bases from J; bases unmatched to any gene: 18. CDR1 is MDHEN, CDR2 SYDVKM, per germline.

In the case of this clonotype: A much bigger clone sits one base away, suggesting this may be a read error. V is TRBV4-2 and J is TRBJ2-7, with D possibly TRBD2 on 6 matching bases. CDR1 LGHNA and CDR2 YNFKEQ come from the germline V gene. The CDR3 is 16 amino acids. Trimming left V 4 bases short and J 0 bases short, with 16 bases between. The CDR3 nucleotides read TGTGCCAGCAGCCGACTGGGACTCACCCCCTCCTACGAGCAGTACTTC. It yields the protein CASSRLGLTPSYEQYF.

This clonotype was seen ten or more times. The CDR3 sequence: CASSQGWGNQPQHF. As DNA, the CDR3 is TGTGCCAGCAGTCAGGGTTGGGGCAATCAGCCCCAGCATTTT. The chain has TRBV6-1 and TRBJ1-5; D may be TRBD1 (5 bases). CDR1 and CDR2 (germline): MNHNS, SASEGT. The CDR3 consists of 14 residues. The V end lost 5 bases, the J end lost 2 bases, and 10 bases lay between the germline ends.

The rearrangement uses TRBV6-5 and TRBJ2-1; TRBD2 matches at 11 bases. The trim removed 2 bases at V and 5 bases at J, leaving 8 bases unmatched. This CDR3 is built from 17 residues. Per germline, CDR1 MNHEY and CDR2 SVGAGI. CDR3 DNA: TGTGCCAGCAGTTACCCTGCGACTAGCGGGGTCCACAATGAGCAGTTCTTC. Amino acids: CASSYPATSGVHNEQFF.

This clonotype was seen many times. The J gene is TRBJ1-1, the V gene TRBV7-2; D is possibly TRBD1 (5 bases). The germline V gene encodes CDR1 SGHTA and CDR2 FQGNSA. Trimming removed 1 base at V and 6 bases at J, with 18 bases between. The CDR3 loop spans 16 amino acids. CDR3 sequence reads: CASSLGTGTRTSEAFF. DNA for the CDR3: TGTGCCAGCAGCTTAGGTACCGGGACGAGAACCTCTGAAGCTTTCTTT.

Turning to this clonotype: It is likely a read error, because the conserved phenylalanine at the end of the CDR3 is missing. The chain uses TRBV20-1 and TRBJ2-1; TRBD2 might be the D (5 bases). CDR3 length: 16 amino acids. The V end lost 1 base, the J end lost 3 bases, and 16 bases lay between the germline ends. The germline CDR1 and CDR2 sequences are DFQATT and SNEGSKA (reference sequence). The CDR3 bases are TGCAGTGCTAGAGGGAAAAGCGGTCGAGTCTACAATGAGCAGTTCCTC. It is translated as CSARGKSGRVYNEQFL.

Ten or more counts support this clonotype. CDR3 sequence (DNA): TGTGCCAGCAGTTTCCCAGGGGAACCGGAGACCCAGTACTTC. This sequence encodes CASSFPGEPETQYF. The chain uses TRBV12-3 or TRBV12-4 and TRBJ2-5, with TRBD1 as a possible D gene (6 bases). Trimming took off 3 bases at V and 5 bases at J, with 13 bases between the two ends. The CDR3 totals 14 residues.

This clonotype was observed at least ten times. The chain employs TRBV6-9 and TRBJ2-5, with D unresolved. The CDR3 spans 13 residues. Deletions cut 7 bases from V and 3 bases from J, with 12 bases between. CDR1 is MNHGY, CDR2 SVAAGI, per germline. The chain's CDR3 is CASNGRVEETQYF. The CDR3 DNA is TGTGCCAGCAACGGACGGGTCGAAGAGACCCAGTACTTC.

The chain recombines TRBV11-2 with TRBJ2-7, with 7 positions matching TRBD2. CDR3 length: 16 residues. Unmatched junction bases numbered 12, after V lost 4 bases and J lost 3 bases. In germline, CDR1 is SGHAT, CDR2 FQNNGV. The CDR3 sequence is CASSSPTTSPFYEQYF. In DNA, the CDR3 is TGTGCCAGCAGCTCCCCCACGACTAGCCCATTCTACGAGCAGTACTTC.

This chain's CDR3 is CASSQMGTTDTQYF. The CDR3, as DNA: TGTGCCAGCAGCCAAATGGGGACCACAGATACGCAGTATTTT. The V gene is TRBV14, the J gene TRBJ2-3; either TRBD1 or TRBD2 may supply D (5 bases each). Germline lookup yields CDR1 SGHDN and CDR2 FVKESK. The CDR3 totals 14 residues. The ends were cut back, 2 bases at V and 2 bases at J, with 8 bases in the middle.

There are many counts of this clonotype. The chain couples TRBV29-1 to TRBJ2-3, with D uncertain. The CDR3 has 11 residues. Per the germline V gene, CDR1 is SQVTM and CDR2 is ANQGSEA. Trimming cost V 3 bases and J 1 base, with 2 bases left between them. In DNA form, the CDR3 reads TGCAGCGTTGAGGGCACAGATACGCAGTATTTT. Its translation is CSVEGTDTQYF.

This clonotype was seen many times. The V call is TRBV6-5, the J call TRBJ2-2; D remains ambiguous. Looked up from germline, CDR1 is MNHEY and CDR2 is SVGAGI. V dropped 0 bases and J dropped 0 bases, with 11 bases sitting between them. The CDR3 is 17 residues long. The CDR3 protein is CASSYSYRQSNTGELFF. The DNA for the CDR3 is TGTGCCAGCAGTTACTCATATCGGCAGTCGAACACCGGGGAGCTGTTTTTT.

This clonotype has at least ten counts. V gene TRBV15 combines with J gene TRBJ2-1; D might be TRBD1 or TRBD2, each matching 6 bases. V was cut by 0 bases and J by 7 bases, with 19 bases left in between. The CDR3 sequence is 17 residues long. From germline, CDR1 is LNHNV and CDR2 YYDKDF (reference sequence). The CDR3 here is CATSRDIKGGRINEQFF. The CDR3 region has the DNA TGTGCCACCAGCAGAGATATCAAGGGGGGCAGGATTAATGAGCAGTTCTTC.